The sequence of this TCR beta chain was determined in a study of metastatic and nonmetastatic thyroid tumors. About the study: A comparison of repertoires was made across blood and tumor or nodule tissue from malignant and benign thyroid patients.

MiXCR reprocessed the PCR reads for TCRdb. The sample shows about 22,000 clones, 20% to 25% of them seen only once. Every patient underwent thyroid surgery untreated. Germline CDR1 is SGHAT and CDR2 is FQDESV (reference sequence). V was trimmed by 5 bases and J by 5 bases, leaving 20 bases between them. The CDR3 loop spans 16 amino acids. Study-wide results and limits: Malignant tumors reportedly showed significantly higher TCR beta diversity than benign nodules in both blood and tumor.

This clone was seen many times. No antigen is known for it. The TCR originated in a male donor with papillary thyroid cancer or a benign thyroid nodule (not recorded which). Some clones in this sample may be carry-over from other donors' samples. Sample: blood. The chain joins TRBV11-1 to TRBJ2-3; perhaps D is TRBD1 or TRBD2 (5 bases each). The CDR3 loop is CASSPRLGEARDTQYF. CDR3 sequence (DNA): TGTGCCAGCAGCCCCAGGTTGGGGGAAGCACGAGATACGCAGTATTTT.